Listed here is a single T cell receptor (beta chain). Its target is not known. Trimming took off 2 bases at V and 1 base at J, with 15 bases between the two ends. The germline CDR1 and CDR2 sequences are SGHDT and YYEEEE. This CDR3 region has 16 residues. This sample was taken from a study of blood T cells in healthy people across ages. Study conclusions and caveats: Underestimates were what the diversity estimates from one million T cells were considered to be.

A J-beta primer mix and a sample-barcoded 5' primer were used in a second PCR of roughly 7 to 12 cycles. Every cDNA molecule carried a tag from a template-switch adaptor bearing 12 random nucleotides. Via MiXCR, TCRdb re-called the 5' RACE reads, giving one row per CDR3 protein. The sample records 550,000 to 700,000 distinct CDR3 sequences, approximately 25% being singletons. The sequenced material came from blood. The clonotype was recovered from a woman aged 70-85 years in good health. V and J are TRBV5-6 and TRBJ1-2; tentatively, D is TRBD1 (6 bases). The CDR3 loop is CASSFGGGTYNYGYTF. CDR3 nucleotides: TGTGCCAGCAGCTTTGGGGGGGGCACCTATAACTATGGCTACACCTTC.